This TCR beta chain emerged from a study of early T cells in non-severe SARS-CoV-2 infection. TCRdb re-called the 5' RACE reads with MiXCR, one entry per CDR3 protein. The table records about 80,000 distinct CDR3 sequences, around 12% of them present only once. The CDR3 contains 16 residues. Trimming pared 3 bases from V and 4 bases from J, leaving 16 bases between. The rearrangement joins TRBV12-3 or TRBV12-4 to TRBJ2-1; D is perhaps TRBD1 or TRBD2 (5 bases each). The TCR originated in an adult who was a healthcare worker with PCR-confirmed SARS-CoV-2 infection or an uninfected control (not recorded which). The donor label of this sample is uncertain. Material: whole blood, obtained at baseline. Written as DNA, the CDR3 is TGTGCCAGCAGTTTGGCTGATTTCGGGACGTACAATGAGCAGTTCTTC. Its protein is CASSLADFGTYNEQFF.